This T cell receptor beta chain was captured in a study of OX40 agonist ivuxolimab in advanced cancers. Across the whole study: Averaging about 60 years in age, with a range of about 23 to 79, the cohort was 65% to 85% male.

Repertoires were generated with immunoSEQ multiplex PCR, while TCRdb's copy carries only in-frame clones and drops some. The sample yields roughly 64,000 clones, approximately 88% seen once. V shed 7 bases and J shed 15 bases, with 25 bases lying between them. This CDR3 has 14 amino acids. Germline values: CDR1 MGHDK, CDR2 SYGVNS. Sequenced material: CD4+ or CD8+ T cells sorted from blood, taken in a trial of the OX40 agonist ivuxolimab. The chain employs TRBV25-1 and TRBJ2-1; the D is unclear. The receptor was isolated from an adult with an advanced solid tumor such as melanoma, head and neck, liver or kidney cancer. The CDR3 DNA reads TGTGCCAGCAACCCCTCTTACGACCCCCTTAGATTGTTCTTC. Its translation is CASNPSYDPLRLFF.